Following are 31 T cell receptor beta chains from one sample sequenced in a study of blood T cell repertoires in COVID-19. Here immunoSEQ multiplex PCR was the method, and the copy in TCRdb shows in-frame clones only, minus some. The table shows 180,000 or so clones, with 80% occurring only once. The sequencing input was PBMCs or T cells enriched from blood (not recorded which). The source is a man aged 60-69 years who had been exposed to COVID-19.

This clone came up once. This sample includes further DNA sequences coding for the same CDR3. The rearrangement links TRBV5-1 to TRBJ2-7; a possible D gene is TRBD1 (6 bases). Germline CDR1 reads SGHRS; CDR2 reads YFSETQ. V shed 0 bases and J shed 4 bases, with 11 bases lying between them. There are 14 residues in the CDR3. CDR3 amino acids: CASSLEGRGYEQYF. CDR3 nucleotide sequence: TGCGCCAGCAGCTTGGAGGGCAGGGGTTACGAGCAGTACTTC.

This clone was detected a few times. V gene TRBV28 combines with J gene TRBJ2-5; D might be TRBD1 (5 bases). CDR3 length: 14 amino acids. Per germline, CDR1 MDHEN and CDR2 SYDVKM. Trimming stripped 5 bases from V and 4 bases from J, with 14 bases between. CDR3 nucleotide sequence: TGTGCCAGCAGTGCAAACAGGAAGGGAGAGACCCAGTACTTC. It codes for CASSANRKGETQYF.

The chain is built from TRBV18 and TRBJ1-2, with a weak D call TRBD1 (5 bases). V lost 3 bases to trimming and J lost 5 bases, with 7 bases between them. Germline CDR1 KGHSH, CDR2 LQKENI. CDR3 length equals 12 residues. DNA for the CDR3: TGTGCCAGCTCACCGGAGGGGTATGGCTACACCTTC. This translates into CASSPEGYGYTF.

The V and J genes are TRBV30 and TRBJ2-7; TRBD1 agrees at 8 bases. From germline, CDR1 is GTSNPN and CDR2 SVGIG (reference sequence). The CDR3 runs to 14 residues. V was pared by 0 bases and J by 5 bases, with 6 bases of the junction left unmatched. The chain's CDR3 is CAWSVVTGVHEQYF. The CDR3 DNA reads TGTGCCTGGAGTGTCGTGACAGGGGTCCACGAGCAGTACTTC.

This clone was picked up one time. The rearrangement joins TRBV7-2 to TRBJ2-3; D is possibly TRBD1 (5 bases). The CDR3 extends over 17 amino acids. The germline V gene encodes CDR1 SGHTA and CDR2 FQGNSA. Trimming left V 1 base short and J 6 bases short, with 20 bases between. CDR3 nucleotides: TGTGCCAGCAGCTTAGTTGGACACCTCCTCCGGACCGATACGCAGTATTTT. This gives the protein CASSLVGHLLRTDTQYF.

CDR3 amino acids: CASTPGWLAASYEQYF. CDR3 nucleotide sequence: TGTGCCAGCACCCCTGGGTGGCTAGCGGCCTCCTACGAGCAGTACTTC. V gene TRBV2 combines with J gene TRBJ2-7; TRBD2 aligns across 7 bases. The CDR3 is 16 residues long. Trimming took 7 bases from V and 0 from J; bases not matched to a gene: 12. Germline CDR1 reads SNHLY; CDR2 reads FYNNEI.

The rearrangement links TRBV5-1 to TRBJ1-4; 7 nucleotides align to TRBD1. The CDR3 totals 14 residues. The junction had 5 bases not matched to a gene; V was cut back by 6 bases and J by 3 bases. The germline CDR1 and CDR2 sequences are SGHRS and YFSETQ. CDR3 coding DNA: TGCGCCAGCACCTCCGGGACAGCTAATGAAAAACTGTTTTTT. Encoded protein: CASTSGTANEKLFF.

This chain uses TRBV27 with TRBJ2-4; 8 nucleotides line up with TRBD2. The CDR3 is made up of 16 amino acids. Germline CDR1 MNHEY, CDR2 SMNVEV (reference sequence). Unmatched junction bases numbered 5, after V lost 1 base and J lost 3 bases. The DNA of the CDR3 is TGTGCCAGCAGTTTATACCCGGGAGGGGGCAAAAACATTCAGTACTTC. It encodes CASSLYPGGGKNIQYF.

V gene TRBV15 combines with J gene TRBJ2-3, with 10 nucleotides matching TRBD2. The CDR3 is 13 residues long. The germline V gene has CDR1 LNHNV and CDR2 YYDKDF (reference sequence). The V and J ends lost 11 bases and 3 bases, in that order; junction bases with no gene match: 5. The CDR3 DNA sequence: TGTGCCGCCTTAGCGGGAGGTACAGATACGCAGTATTTT. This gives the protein CAALAGGTDTQYF.

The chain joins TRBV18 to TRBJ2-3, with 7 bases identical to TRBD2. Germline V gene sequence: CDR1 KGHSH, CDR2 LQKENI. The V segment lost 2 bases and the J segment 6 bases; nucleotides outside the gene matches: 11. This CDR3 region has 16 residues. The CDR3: CASSPLVAGLSDTQYF. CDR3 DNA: TGTGCCAGCTCACCATTGGTAGCGGGTCTTTCGGATACGCAGTATTTT.

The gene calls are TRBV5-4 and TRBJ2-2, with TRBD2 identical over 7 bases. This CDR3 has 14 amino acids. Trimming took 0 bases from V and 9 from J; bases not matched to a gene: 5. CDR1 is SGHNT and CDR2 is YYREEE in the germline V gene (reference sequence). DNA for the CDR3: TGTGCCAGCAGCTTGGAAGGGAGGGCCCGGGAGCTGTTTTTT. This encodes CASSLEGRARELFF.

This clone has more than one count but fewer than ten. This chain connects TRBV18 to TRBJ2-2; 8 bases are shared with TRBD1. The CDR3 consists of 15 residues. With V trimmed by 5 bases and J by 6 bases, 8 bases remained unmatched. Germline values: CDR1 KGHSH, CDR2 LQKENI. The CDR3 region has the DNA TGTGCCAGCTCAACGTCGACAGGGGTGGCCGGGGAGCTGTTTTTT. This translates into CASSTSTGVAGELFF.

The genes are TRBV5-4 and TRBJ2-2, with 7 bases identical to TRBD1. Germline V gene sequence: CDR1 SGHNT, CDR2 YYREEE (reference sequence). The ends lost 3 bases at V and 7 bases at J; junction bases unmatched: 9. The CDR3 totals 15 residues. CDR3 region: CASSSGQDLGGELFF. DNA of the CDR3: TGTGCCAGCAGCTCCGGACAGGACCTGGGCGGGGAGCTGTTTTTT.

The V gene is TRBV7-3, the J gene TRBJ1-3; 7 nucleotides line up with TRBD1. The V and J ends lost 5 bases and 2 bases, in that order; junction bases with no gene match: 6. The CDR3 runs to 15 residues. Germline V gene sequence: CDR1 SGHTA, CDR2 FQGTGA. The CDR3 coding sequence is TGTGCCAGCAGCCCGACCGGGACAGCTGGAAACACCATATATTTT. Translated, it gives CASSPTGTAGNTIYF.

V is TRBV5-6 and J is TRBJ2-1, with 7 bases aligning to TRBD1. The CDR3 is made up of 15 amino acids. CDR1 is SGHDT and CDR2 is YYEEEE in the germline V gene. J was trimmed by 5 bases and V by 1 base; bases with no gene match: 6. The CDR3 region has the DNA TGTGCCAGCAGCTTGTGGGACAGAGTAAACAATGAGCAGTTCTTC. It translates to CASSLWDRVNNEQFF.

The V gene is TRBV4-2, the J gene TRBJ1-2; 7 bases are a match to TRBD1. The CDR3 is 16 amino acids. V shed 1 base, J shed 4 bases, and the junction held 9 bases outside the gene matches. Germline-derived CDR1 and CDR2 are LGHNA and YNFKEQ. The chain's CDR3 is CASSQGVTGSVYGYTF. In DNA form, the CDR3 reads TGTGCCAGCAGCCAAGGTGTGACAGGGTCTGTCTATGGCTACACCTTC.

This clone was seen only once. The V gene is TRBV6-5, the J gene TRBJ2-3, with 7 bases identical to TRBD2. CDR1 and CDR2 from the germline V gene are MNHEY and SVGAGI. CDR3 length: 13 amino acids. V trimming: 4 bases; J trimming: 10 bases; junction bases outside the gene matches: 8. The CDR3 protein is CASSSPTSRAQYF. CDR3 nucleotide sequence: TGTGCCAGCAGTTCCCCGACTAGCCGGGCGCAGTATTTT.

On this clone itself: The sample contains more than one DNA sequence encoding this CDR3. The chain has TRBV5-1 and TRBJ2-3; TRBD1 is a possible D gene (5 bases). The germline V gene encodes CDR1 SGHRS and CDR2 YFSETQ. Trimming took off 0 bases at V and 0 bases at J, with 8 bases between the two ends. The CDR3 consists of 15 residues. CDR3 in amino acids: CASSLGGSSTDTQYF. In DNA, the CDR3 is TGCGCCAGCAGCTTGGGGGGCAGTAGCACAGATACGCAGTATTTT.

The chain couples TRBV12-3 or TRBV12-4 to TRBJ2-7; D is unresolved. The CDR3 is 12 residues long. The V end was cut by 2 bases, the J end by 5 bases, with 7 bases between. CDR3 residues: CASSLSRHEQYF. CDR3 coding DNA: TGTGCCAGCAGTTTATCCAGGCACGAGCAGTACTTC.

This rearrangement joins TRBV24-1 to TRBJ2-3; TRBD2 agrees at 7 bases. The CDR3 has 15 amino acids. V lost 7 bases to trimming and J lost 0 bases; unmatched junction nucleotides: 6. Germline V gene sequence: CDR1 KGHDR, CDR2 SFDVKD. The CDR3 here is CATRPSGTSTDTQYF. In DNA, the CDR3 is TGTGCCACCAGACCAAGCGGGACTAGCACAGATACGCAGTATTTT.

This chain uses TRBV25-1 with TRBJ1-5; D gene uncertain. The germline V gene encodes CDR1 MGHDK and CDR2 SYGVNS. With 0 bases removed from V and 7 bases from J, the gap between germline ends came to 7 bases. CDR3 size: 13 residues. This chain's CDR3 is CASSEYAGQPQHF. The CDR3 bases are TGTGCCAGCAGTGAATATGCGGGGCAGCCCCAGCATTTT.

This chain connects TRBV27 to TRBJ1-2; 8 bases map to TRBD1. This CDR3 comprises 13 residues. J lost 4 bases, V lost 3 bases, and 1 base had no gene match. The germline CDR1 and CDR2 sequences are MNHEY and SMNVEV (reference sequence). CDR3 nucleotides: TGTGCCAGCAGTTTCACAGGGGGCTATGGCTACACCTTC. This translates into CASSFTGGYGYTF.

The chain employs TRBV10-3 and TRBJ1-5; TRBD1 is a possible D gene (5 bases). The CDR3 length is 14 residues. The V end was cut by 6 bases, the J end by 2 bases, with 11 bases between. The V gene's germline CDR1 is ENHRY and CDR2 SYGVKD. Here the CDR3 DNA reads TGTGCCATCAGGGATGACAGCCGCAATCAGCCCCAGCATTTT. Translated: CAIRDDSRNQPQHF.

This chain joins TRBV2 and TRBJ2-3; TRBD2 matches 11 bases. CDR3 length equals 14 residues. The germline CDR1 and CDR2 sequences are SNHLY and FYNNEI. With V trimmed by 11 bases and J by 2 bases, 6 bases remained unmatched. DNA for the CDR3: TGTGCCGGATCGGGACTAGCGGCCACAGATACGCAGTATTTT. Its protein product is CAGSGLAATDTQYF.

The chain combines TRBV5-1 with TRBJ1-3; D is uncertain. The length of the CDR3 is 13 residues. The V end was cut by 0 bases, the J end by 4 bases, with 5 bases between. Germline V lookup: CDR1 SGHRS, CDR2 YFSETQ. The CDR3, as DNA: TGCGCCAGCAGCTTGGATCCGGGAAACACCATATATTTT. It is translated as CASSLDPGNTIYF.

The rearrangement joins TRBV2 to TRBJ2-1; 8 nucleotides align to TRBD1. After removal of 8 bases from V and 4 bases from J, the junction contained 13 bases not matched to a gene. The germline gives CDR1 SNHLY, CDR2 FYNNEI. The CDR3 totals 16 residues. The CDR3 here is CASAEQAGGWYNEQFF. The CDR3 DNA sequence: TGTGCCAGCGCCGAACAAGCAGGGGGCTGGTACAATGAGCAGTTCTTC.

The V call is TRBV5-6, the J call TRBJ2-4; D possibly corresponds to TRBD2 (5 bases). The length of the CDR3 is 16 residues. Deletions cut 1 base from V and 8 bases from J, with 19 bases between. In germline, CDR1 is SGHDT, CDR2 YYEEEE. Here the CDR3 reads CASSLTGRGPGDIQYF. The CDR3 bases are TGTGCCAGCAGCTTGACGGGGAGAGGTCCTGGGGACATTCAGTACTTC.

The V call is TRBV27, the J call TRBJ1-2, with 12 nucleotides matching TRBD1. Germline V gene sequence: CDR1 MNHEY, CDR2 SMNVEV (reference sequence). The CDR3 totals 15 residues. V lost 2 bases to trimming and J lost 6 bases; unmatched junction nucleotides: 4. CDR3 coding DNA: TGTGCCAGCAGTTTAGGGGACAGGGGGCGGAATGGCTACACCTTC. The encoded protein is CASSLGDRGRNGYTF.

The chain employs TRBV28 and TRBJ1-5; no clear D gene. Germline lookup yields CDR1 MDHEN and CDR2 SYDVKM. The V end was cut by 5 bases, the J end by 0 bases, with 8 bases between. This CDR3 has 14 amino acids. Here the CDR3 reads CASSVLDSNQPQHF. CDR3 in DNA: TGTGCCAGCAGTGTGCTAGATAGCAATCAGCCCCAGCATTTT.

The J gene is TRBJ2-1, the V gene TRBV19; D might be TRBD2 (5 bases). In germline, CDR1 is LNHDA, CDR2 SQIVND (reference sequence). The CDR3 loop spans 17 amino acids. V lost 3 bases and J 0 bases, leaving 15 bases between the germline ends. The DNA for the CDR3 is TGTGCCAGTAGTATCCCACTAGGCCTGGGCTCCTACAATGAGCAGTTCTTC. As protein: CASSIPLGLGSYNEQFF.

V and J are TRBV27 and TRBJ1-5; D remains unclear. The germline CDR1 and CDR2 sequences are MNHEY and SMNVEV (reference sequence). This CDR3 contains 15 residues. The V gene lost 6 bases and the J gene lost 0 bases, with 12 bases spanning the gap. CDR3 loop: CASSPEGDSNQPQHF. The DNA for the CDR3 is TGTGCCAGCAGCCCCGAAGGAGATAGCAATCAGCCCCAGCATTTT.